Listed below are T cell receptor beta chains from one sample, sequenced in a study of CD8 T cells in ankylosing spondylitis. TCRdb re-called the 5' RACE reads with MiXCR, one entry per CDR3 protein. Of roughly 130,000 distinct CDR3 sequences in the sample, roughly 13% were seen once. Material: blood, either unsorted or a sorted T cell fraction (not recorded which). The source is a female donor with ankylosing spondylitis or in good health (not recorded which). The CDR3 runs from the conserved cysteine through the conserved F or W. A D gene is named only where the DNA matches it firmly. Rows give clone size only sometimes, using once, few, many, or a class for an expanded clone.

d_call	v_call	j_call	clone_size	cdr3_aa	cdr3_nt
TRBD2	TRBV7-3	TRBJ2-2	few	CASSSGRAGELFF	TGTGCCAGCAGCTCCGGGAGGGCCGGGGAGCTGTTTTTT
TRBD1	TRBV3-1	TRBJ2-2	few	CASSRTGVGGELFF	TGTGCCAGCAGCCGGACAGGCGTCGGCGGGGAGCTGTTTTTT
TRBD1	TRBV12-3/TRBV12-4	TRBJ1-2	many	CASSSGGVNYGYTF	TGTGCCAGCAGTTCAGGGGGAGTTAACTATGGCTACACCTTC
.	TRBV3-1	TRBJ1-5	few	CASSQVYDQPQHF	TGTGCCAGCAGCCAAGTTTACGATCAGCCCCAGCATTTT
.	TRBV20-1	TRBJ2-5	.	CSAGLGETQYF	TGCAGTGCTGGCCTAGGGGAGACCCAGTACTTC
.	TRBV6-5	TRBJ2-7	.	CASSYSTPGAYEQYF	TGTGCCAGCAGTTACTCGACCCCAGGGGCCTACGAGCAGTACTTC
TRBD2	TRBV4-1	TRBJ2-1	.	CASSHEGLAVYNEQFF	TGCGCCAGCAGCCACGAGGGTCTAGCGGTATACAATGAGCAGTTCTTC
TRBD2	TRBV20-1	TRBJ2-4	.	CSAREASGRIATDWFKNIQYF	TGCAGTGCTCGCGAAGCTAGCGGGAGGATCGCCACTGATTGGTTTAAAAACATTCAGTACTTC
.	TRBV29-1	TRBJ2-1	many	CSVGVNSAEQFF	TGCAGCGTAGGGGTAAACAGTGCCGAGCAGTTCTTC
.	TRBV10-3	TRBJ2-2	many	CASGKLSGELFF	TGTGCCAGCGGGAAGCTCTCCGGGGAGCTGTTTTTT
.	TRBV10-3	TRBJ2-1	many	CAISDVGGSGEQFF	TGTGCCATCAGTGATGTTGGGGGGAGTGGTGAGCAGTTCTTC
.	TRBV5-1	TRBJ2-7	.	CASSLIPTYEQYF	TGCGCCAGCAGCCTGATCCCTACCTACGAGCAGTACTTC
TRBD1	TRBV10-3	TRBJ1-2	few	CAISQGVSDGYTF	TGTGCCATTTCACAGGGGGTGAGCGATGGCTACACCTTC
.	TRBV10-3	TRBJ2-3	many	CAISGSDTQYF	TGTGCCATCAGTGGGTCAGATACGCAGTATTTT
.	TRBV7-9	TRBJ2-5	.	CASSPGTQETQYF	TGTGCCAGCAGCCCGGGAACCCAAGAGACCCAGTACTTC
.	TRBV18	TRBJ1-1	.	CASSPGFRNTEAFF	TGTGCCAGCTCACCAGGGTTTAGAAACACTGAAGCTTTCTTT
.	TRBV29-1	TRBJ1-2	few	CSVNDGYTF	TGCAGCGTGAACGATGGCTACACCTTC
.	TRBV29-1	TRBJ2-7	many	CSVAGVMTYEQYF	TGCAGCGTTGCAGGGGTCATGACCTACGAGCAGTACTTC
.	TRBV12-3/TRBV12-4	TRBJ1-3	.	CASSEVRQGSGNTIYF	TGTGCCAGCAGTGAGGTCCGTCAGGGCTCTGGAAACACCATATATTTT
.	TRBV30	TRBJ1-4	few	CAWGDGYNEKLFF	TGTGCCTGGGGGGACGGTTATAATGAAAAACTGTTTTTT
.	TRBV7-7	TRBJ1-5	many	CASSTRRYNSCQPQHF	TGTGCTAGCAGCACCCGTCGATATAACTCCTGCCAGCCCCAGCATTTT
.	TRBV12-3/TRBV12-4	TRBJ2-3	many	CASSQSGSDTQYF	TGTGCCAGCAGTCAAAGCGGGTCAGATACGCAGTATTTT
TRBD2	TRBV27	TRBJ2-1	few	CASSLGGTGYNEQFF	TGTGCCAGCAGCTTGGGGGGGACGGGGTACAATGAGCAGTTCTTC
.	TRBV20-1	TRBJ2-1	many	CSARAEATASQFF	TGCAGTGCTAGAGCCGAGGCTACCGCATCTCAGTTCTTC
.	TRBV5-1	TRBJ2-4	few	CASSPLSAEPWAIQYF	TGCGCCAGCAGCCCCCTCAGTGCAGAACCGTGGGCCATTCAGTACTTC
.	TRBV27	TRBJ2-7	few	CASSLWSDRYEQYF	TGTGCCAGCAGTTTATGGTCGGATCGCTACGAGCAGTACTTC
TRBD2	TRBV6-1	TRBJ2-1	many	CASSHSGSVFGEQFF	TGTGCCAGCAGTCATAGCGGGAGCGTGTTCGGTGAGCAGTTCTTC
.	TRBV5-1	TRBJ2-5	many	CASSQSAGTQYF	TGCGCCAGCAGTCAGTCGGCGGGGACCCAGTACTTC
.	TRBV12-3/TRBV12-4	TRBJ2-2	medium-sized	CASSLGISGELFF	TGTGCCAGCAGTTTAGGCATCTCCGGGGAGCTGTTTTTT
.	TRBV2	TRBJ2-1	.	CASSPAASYNEQFF	TGTGCCAGCAGTCCGGCGGCTTCCTACAATGAGCAGTTCTTC
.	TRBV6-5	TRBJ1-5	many	CASFGGPQHF	TGTGCCAGCTTCGGCGGGCCCCAGCATTTT
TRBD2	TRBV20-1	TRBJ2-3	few	CSARVASGRAVDSFDTQYF	TGCAGTGCTAGAGTAGCTAGCGGGAGGGCCGTCGATAGTTTCGATACGCAGTATTTT
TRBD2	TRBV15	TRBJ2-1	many	CATSRLAGDYNEQFF	TGTGCCACCAGCCGACTAGCGGGGGACTACAATGAGCAGTTCTTC
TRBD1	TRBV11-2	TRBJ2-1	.	CASKRRGTGVPQWSNEQFF	TGTGCCAGCAAAAGGCGCGGGACAGGAGTTCCACAATGGTCCAATGAGCAGTTCTTC
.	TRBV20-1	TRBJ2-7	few	CSADRFGQGEQYF	TGCAGTGCTGATCGCTTTGGGCAGGGCGAGCAGTACTTC
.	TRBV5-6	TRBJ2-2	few	CAGSATGYLKNTGELFF	TGTGCCGGCAGCGCAACAGGGTACCTTAAGAACACCGGGGAGCTGTTTTTT
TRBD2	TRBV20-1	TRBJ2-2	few	CSATGAGVPSTGELFF	TGCAGTGCTACAGGTGCGGGGGTTCCGAGCACCGGGGAGCTGTTTTTT
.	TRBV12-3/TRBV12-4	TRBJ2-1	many	CASSLATSTFTNNEQFF	TGTGCCAGCAGTTTAGCGACTAGTACCTTCACCAACAATGAGCAGTTCTTC
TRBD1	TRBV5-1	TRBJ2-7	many	CASSLEADRGHEQYF	TGCGCCAGCAGCTTGGAGGCAGACAGGGGGCACGAGCAGTACTTC